This T cell receptor beta chain was captured by sequencing in a study of regulatory T cells in long-lasting Graves disease. Study-level findings and limits: Persistent disease was associated with favored TRBV28 usage and with favored use of TRBJ1-2 and TRBJ2-5.

Time point of the sample: persistent/refractory GD, antithyroid drugs over 5 years with positive TRAb. Scientists built the TCR library using RNA that was extracted from PBMCs. The germline V gene has CDR1 SNHLY and CDR2 FYNNEI. The CDR3 length is 12 residues. Relying on iRepertoire HTBI primers and Arm-PCR of CDR3 regions, the team built TCR beta libraries. Each CDR3 protein is one row after TCRdb ran MiXCR on the multiplex PCR reads. The sample carries 300,000 to 500,000 distinct CDR3 sequences, about a fifth recorded once. As to this clonotype: Its antigen is undetermined. The junction differs from germline at one of its ends, possibly a read error.

V is TRBV2 and J is TRBJ1-5; D uncertain. This TCR derives from a female donor with Graves disease. This sample comprised peripheral blood mononuclear cells (PBMCs), obtained when the disease was refractory, from a patient treated with antithyroid drugs. In DNA, the CDR3 is TGTGCCAGCGGTGAATACCCACAGCCCCAGCATTTT. It specifies CASGEYPQPQHF.